This T cell receptor (beta chain) was observed in a study of blood T cell repertoires in COVID-19. Study details: Acute-phase and convalescent COVID-19 samples originated in the United States, Italy and Spain.

In the original workflow: How many nucleated cells were present was estimated from reference gene primer amplification. Profiling relied on immunoSEQ multiplex PCR, and the TCRdb table lists in-frame clones only, not all of them. V and J calls and clone size are copied from that table; D and trimming were computed from the DNA. The repertoire holds approximately 260,000 clones, with more than 85% as singletons. The CDR3 has 17 residues. Germline assignment: CDR1 MDHEN and CDR2 SYDVKM. V shed 6 bases and J 1 base; nucleotides not matched to a gene: 11. Sequences were obtained from peripheral blood. The sequence derives from a man younger than 35 with active or convalescent COVID-19. The rearrangement joins TRBV28 to TRBJ2-5; TRBD1 agrees at 10 bases. DNA of the CDR3: TGTGCCAGCAGCGAAGCTCTGGGACAGGGGTCCCAAGAGACCCAGTACTTC. Its protein is CASSEALGQGSQETQYF. The full variable domain, rest sourced from reference TRBV28 and TRBJ2-5, is DVKVTQSSRYLVKRTGEKVFLECVQDMDHENMFWYRQDPGLGLRLIYFSYDVKMKEKGDIPEGYSVSREKKERFSLILESASTNQTSMYLCASSEALGQGSQETQYFGPGTRLLVL.